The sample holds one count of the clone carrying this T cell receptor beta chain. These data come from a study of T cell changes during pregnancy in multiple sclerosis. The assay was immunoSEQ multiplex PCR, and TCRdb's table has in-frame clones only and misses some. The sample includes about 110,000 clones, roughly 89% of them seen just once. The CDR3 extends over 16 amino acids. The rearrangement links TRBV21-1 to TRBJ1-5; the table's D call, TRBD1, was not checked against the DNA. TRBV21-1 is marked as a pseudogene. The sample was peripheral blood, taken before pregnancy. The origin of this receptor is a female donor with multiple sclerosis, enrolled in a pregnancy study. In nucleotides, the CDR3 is TGTGCCAGCAGCAAAGAAAGGGACAGGGCCGATCAGCCCCAGCATTTT. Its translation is CASSKERDRADQPQHF.